This TCR beta chain was identified in a study of blood T cell repertoires in COVID-19. At the level of the study: Sites across the United States, Italy and Spain contributed samples from acute and convalescent COVID-19. Sources were T cells, B-cell-depleted T cells, or PBMCs; the material itself was cDNA or gDNA.

The CDR3 is 17 amino acids. Trimming removed 6 bases at V and 0 bases at J, with 18 bases between. CDR1 SNHLY and CDR2 FYNNEI come from the germline V gene. Source study methods: Reference gene primer amplification gave nucleated cell count estimates. Produced via immunoSEQ multiplex PCR; TCRdb's table is partial and in-frame only. D and trimming were read from the DNA, whereas the V and J calls and clone size are those reported in that table. In the table there are fewer than 250,000 clones, around 90% of which are singletons. The Seattle patients, enrolled during active infection, were followed longitudinally.

Sequencing input: peripheral blood. This clonotype was obtained from a man younger than 45 with COVID-19, enrolled during active disease. The chain uses TRBV2 and TRBJ2-4, with D possibly matching TRBD2 (5 bases). This CDR3 reads CASSESPAEIAKNIQYF. The CDR3 coding sequence is TGTGCCAGCAGCGAAAGCCCAGCGGAGATAGCCAAAAACATTCAGTACTTC.